This T cell receptor beta chain was observed in a study of Graves' ophthalmopathy and Graves' hyperthyroidism. Study-level background: Before any treatment, peripheral blood was taken at the initial diagnosis.

There are many counts of this clonotype. Stable hyperthyroid donors showed no ophthalmopathy during 18 months follow-up. Out of about 9.6 ml of fresh peripheral blood, PBMCs were obtained. CDR3 regions of TCR beta were amplified from RNA transcripts. An initial RT-PCR round employing HTBI primers preceded a second-round multiplex PCR. TCRdb reanalysed the multiplex PCR reads using MiXCR and keeps one entry per CDR3 protein. This table holds a few hundred thousand distinct CDR3 sequences, about 21% found once. V was clipped by 7 bases and J by 0 bases; unmatched bases: 4. Germline V gives CDR1 SQVTM, CDR2 ANQGSEA. This CDR3 is built from 13 residues.

The V gene is TRBV29-1, the J gene TRBJ2-7; 9 bases fit TRBD2. Sequencing was done on a sample of peripheral blood. The clonotype comes from a woman between 18 and 30 years old with stable Graves' hyperthyroidism. As DNA, the CDR3 is TGCAGCGCTGCTAGCGGGGCCTCCTACGAGCAGTACTTC. Translation gives CSAASGASYEQYF.